The rows below give T cell receptor beta chains drawn from one sample of a study of T-cell memory formation after mild COVID-19. TCRdb fed the 5' RACE reads into MiXCR, producing one record per CDR3 protein. The sample holds hundreds of thousands of distinct CDR3 sequences, about 20% seen once. Sequences were obtained from PBMCs or a T cell subset sorted from them (not recorded which). The receptor set was obtained from an adult woman who had mild COVID-19 (a few samples of this study predate the infection). Cell type and time point are not known. CDR3s include the opening cysteine and the closing phenylalanine or tryptophan. The D gene is left open where the match is weak. Some rows mark clone size as missing; the rest say once, few, many or name a class of expanded clone.

>-|TRBJ1-5|few|TRBV2
CASSEGNRNQPQHF
TGTGCCAGCAGTGAAGGGAACCGCAATCAGCCCCAGCATTTT
>-|TRBJ2-7|few|TRBV6-1
CASSIGRQQYF
TGTGCCAGCAGTATCGGCAGGCAGCAGTACTTC
>-|TRBJ1-2|-|TRBV3-1
CASSQGANYGYTF
TGTGCCAGCAGCCAAGGAGCTAACTATGGCTACACCTTC
>-|TRBJ1-2|-|TRBV5-1
CASSAGVGSDGYTF
TGCGCCAGCAGCGCAGGGGTCGGATCGGATGGCTACACCTTC
>-|TRBJ1-6|few|TRBV12-3/TRBV12-4
CASSFGGVTNSPLHF
TGTGCCAGCAGTTTCGGGGGGGTCACTAATTCACCCCTCCACTTT
>-|TRBJ2-7|few|TRBV4-2
CASSQGVGLSYEQYF
TGTGCCAGCAGCCAAGGTGTCGGCCTCTCCTACGAGCAGTACTTC
>-|TRBJ2-3|-|TRBV20-1
CSASLGSSTDTQYF
TGCAGTGCTTCCCTCGGGTCTAGCACAGATACGCAGTATTTT
>TRBD1|TRBJ2-7|few|TRBV4-1
CASSQVPGTGVSEQYF
TGCGCCAGCAGCCAGGTTCCAGGGACAGGGGTCTCCGAGCAGTACTTC
>TRBD1|TRBJ1-1|few|TRBV5-1
CASSLEGNRGTEAFF
TGCGCCAGCAGCTTGGAGGGGAACAGGGGCACTGAAGCTTTCTTT
>-|TRBJ2-3|-|TRBV20-1
CSAAQGKERLGTDTQYF
TGCAGTGCAGCTCAGGGGAAGGAGAGGTTAGGCACAGATACGCAGTATTTT
>TRBD1|TRBJ2-2|few|TRBV27
CASRRTGNPRAGELFF
TGTGCCAGCAGACGGACAGGGAACCCCCGCGCCGGGGAGCTGTTTTTT
>-|TRBJ1-4|-|TRBV3-1
CASSQGTTNEKLFF
TGTGCCAGCAGCCAGGGAACAACTAATGAAAAACTGTTTTTT
>TRBD1|TRBJ2-5|few|TRBV2
CASRDRGLRQETQYF
TGTGCCAGCAGGGACAGGGGGCTTCGCCAAGAGACCCAGTACTTC
>TRBD1|TRBJ1-2|-|TRBV4-1
CASSQEGDRVYAGVHGYTF
TGCGCCAGCAGCCAAGAGGGGGACAGGGTCTACGCGGGAGTTCATGGCTACACCTTC
>-|TRBJ2-7|-|TRBV5-1
CASSDGGYEQYF
TGCGCCAGCAGCGACGGGGGATACGAGCAGTACTTC
>-|TRBJ1-5|-|TRBV6-2/TRBV6-3
CASSYSHSDQPQHF
TGTGCCAGCAGTTACTCCCACAGTGATCAGCCCCAGCATTTT
>-|TRBJ2-2|-|TRBV12-3/TRBV12-4
CASGSGTGELFF
TGTGCCAGCGGATCGGGTACCGGGGAGCTGTTTTTT
>-|TRBJ1-3|few|TRBV5-6
CASSLFAGATSGNTIYF
TGTGCCAGCAGCTTATTTGCGGGTGCCACCTCTGGAAACACCATATATTTT
>-|TRBJ1-2|-|TRBV3-1
CASTQRGGPNYGYTF
TGTGCCAGCACCCAAAGGGGGGGGCCTAACTATGGCTACACCTTC
>-|TRBJ1-5|-|TRBV6-2/TRBV6-3
CASSVFREGNQPQHF
TGTGCCAGCAGCGTTTTCCGGGAGGGCAATCAGCCCCAGCATTTT
>TRBD2|TRBJ2-7|-|TRBV20-1
CSALTSGTNYEQYF
TGCAGTGCCCTCACTAGCGGGACGAACTACGAGCAGTACTTC
>-|TRBJ2-4|medium-sized|TRBV6-6
CASSFNAGGLIAKNIQYF
TGTGCCAGCAGTTTCAACGCAGGGGGACTAATAGCCAAAAACATTCAGTACTTC
>TRBD1|TRBJ2-1|few|TRBV5-1
CASSLEGAASYNEQFF
TGCGCCAGCAGCTTGGAGGGGGCAGCCTCCTACAATGAGCAGTTCTTC
>TRBD1|TRBJ2-7|-|TRBV7-9
CASGSGQGEHEQYF
TGTGCCAGCGGCTCGGGACAGGGGGAACACGAGCAGTACTTC
>-|TRBJ2-7|few|TRBV24-1
CATARDPFKQYF
TGTGCCACCGCCCGGGACCCTTTCAAGCAGTACTTC
>-|TRBJ2-5|-|TRBV5-8
CASSTGPNGEETQYF
TGTGCCAGCAGCACAGGACCGAACGGGGAAGAGACCCAGTACTTC
>TRBD2|TRBJ2-7|-|TRBV5-4
CASSLSSGRASYEQYF
TGTGCCAGCAGCTTGAGTAGCGGGAGGGCCTCCTACGAGCAGTACTTC
>-|TRBJ2-3|few|TRBV7-7
CASRTDTQYF
TGTGCCAGCCGGACAGATACGCAGTATTTT
>-|TRBJ1-4|many|TRBV5-1
CASSPATNEKLFF
TGTGCCAGCAGCCCGGCAACTAATGAAAAACTGTTTTTT
>-|TRBJ2-1|-|TRBV4-1
CASRYPGSDEQFF
TGCGCCAGCCGATACCCAGGGTCCGATGAGCAGTTCTTC
>-|TRBJ1-2|few|TRBV5-1
CASSPAEVRSYGYTF
TGCGCCAGCAGCCCCGCCGAGGTGAGGAGCTATGGCTACACCTTC
>TRBD2|TRBJ2-3|once|TRBV12-3/TRBV12-4
CASSSLAGEADTQYF
TGTGCCAGCAGTTCACTAGCGGGAGAAGCAGATACGCAGTATTTT
>TRBD2|TRBJ2-3|few|TRBV12-5
CASGVGLAGSTDTQYF
TGTGCTAGTGGTGTGGGACTAGCGGGCAGCACAGATACGCAGTATTTT
>TRBD2|TRBJ2-5|few|TRBV12-3/TRBV12-4
CASSLRSGRTQETQYF
TGTGCCAGCAGTTTACGTAGCGGGAGGACCCAAGAGACCCAGTACTTC
>TRBD1|TRBJ2-3|few|TRBV5-1
CASRRTGEGTDTQYF
TGCGCCAGCAGGAGGACAGGGGAGGGCACAGATACGCAGTATTTT
>TRBD2|TRBJ2-5|few|TRBV7-6
CASSFDPLAGRETQYF
TGTGCCAGCAGCTTTGACCCACTAGCGGGGAGGGAGACCCAGTACTTC
>-|TRBJ1-1|-|TRBV6-6
CASRSHLNTEAFF
TGTGCCAGCAGGTCACATTTGAACACTGAAGCTTTCTTT
>-|TRBJ1-2|-|TRBV4-1
CASSQGRWGNYGYTF
TGCGCCAGCAGCCAAGGACGTTGGGGGAACTATGGCTACACCTTC
>-|TRBJ1-1|-|TRBV6-1
CTHGGRNTEAFF
TGTACCCATGGGGGACGGAACACTGAAGCTTTCTTT
>TRBD1|TRBJ2-7|-|TRBV6-2/TRBV6-3
CASRHSGGADEQYF
TGTGCCAGCAGACACTCAGGGGGCGCGGACGAGCAGTACTTC
>-|TRBJ1-1|few|TRBV6-1
CASSEFAGLNTEAFF
TGTGCCAGCAGTGAATTCGCAGGGTTGAACACTGAAGCTTTCTTT
>-|TRBJ2-7|few|TRBV29-1
CSVEQTGRSYEQYF
TGCAGCGTTGAACAGACGGGTAGGTCCTACGAGCAGTACTTC
>TRBD1|TRBJ2-1|many|TRBV5-6
CASSPSDRLYNEQFF
TGTGCCAGCAGCCCCTCGGACAGGCTCTACAATGAGCAGTTCTTC
>-|TRBJ1-2|-|TRBV21-1
CASSKNRVGGHYGYTF
TGTGCCAGCAGCAAAAACAGGGTAGGAGGTCACTATGGCTACACCTTC
>-|TRBJ1-2|-|TRBV30
CAWSRTTNYGYTF
TGTGCCTGGAGTCGGACAACTAACTATGGCTACACCTTC
>TRBD2|TRBJ2-7|-|TRBV20-1
CSAQRTSGRYEQYF
TGCAGTGCCCAGCGGACTAGCGGACGGTACGAGCAGTACTTC